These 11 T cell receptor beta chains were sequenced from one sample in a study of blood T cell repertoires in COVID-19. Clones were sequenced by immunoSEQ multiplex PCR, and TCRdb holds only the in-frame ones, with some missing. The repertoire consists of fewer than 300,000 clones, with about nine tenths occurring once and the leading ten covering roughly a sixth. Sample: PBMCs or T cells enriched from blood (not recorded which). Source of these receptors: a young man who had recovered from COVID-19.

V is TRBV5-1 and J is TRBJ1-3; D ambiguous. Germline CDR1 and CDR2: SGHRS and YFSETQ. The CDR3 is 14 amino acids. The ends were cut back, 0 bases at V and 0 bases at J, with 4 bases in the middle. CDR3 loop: CASSLDSSGNTIYF. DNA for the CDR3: TGCGCCAGCAGCTTGGACAGCTCTGGAAACACCATATATTTT.

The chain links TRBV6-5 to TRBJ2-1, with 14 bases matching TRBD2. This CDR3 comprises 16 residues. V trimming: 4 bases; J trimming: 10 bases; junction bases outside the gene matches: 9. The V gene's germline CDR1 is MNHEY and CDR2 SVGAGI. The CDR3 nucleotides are TGTGCCAGCAGTTCCCCGGGACTAGCGGGAGTTCGCGAGCAGTTCTTC. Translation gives CASSSPGLAGVREQFF.

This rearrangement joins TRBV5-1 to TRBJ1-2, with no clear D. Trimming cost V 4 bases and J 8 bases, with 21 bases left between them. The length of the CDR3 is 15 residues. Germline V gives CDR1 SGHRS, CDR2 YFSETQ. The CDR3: CASSATLTEMEGYTF. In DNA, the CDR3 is TGCGCCAGCAGCGCAACCCTTACTGAAATGGAGGGCTACACCTTC.

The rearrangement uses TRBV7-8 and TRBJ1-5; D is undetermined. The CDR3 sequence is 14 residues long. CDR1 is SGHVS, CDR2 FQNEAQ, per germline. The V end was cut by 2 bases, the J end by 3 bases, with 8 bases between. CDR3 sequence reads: CASSLTEINQPQHF. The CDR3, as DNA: TGTGCCAGCAGCTTAACAGAGATCAATCAGCCCCAGCATTTT.

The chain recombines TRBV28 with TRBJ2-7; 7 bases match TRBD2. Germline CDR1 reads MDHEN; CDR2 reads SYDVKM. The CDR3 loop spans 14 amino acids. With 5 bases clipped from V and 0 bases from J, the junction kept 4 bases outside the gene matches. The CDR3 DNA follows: TGTGCCAGCAGTGCTAGCGGTAGCTCCTACGAGCAGTACTTC. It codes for CASSASGSSYEQYF.

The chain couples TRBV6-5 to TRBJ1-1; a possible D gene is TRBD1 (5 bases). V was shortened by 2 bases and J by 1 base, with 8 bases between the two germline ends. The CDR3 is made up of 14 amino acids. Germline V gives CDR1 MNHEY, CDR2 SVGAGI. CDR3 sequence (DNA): TGTGCCAGCAGTTACGGGGGGGGGAACACTGAAGCTTTCTTT. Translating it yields CASSYGGGNTEAFF.

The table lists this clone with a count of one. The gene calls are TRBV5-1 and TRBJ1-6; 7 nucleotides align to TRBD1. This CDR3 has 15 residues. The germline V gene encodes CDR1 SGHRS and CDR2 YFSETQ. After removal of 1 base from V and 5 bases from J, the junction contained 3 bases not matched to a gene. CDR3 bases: TGCGCCAGCAGCTTGCTTGACAGGGATAATTCACCCCTCCACTTT. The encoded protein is CASSLLDRDNSPLHF.

The chain's CDR3 is CASSPRRWQETQYF. The CDR3, as DNA: TGTGCCAGCAGTCCCAGGCGATGGCAAGAGACCCAGTACTTC. V and J are TRBV28 and TRBJ2-5, with D unclear. Trimming took off 5 bases at V and 2 bases at J, with 12 bases between the two ends. The CDR3 length is 14 residues. Germline CDR1 is MDHEN and CDR2 is SYDVKM.

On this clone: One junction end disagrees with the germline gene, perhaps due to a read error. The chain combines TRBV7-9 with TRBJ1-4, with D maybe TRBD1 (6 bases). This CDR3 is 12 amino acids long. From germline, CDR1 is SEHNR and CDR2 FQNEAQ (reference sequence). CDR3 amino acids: CASSLVGAPLTF. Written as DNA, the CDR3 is TGTGCCAGCAGCTTAGTGGGGGCCCCTCTTACCTTT.

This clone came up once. The CDR3 region is CASSPGGLDTEAFF. CDR3 DNA: TGTGCCAGCAGCCCAGGGGGCTTGGACACTGAAGCTTTCTTT. The chain joins TRBV7-6 to TRBJ1-1; TRBD1 agrees at 8 bases. Looked up from germline, CDR1 is SGHVS and CDR2 is FNYEAQ. The CDR3 sequence is 14 residues long. The V gene end was trimmed by 5 bases and the J gene end by 3 bases; junction bases not matched to a gene: 5. The whole variable domain, remainder taken from reference TRBV7-6 and TRBJ1-1, is GAGVSQSPRYKVTKRGQDVALRCDPISGHVSLYWYRQALGQGPEFLTYFNYEAQQDKSGLPNDRFSAERPEGSISTLTIQRTEQRDSAMYRCASSPGGLDTEAFFGQGTRLTVV.

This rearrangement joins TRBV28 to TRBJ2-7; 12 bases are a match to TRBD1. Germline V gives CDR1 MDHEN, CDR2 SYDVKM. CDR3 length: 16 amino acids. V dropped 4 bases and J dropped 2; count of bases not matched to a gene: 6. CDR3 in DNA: TGTGCCAGCAGTTCCTCGGGACAGGGGGCCCCCTACGAGCAGTACTTC. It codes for CASSSSGQGAPYEQYF.